This T cell receptor (beta chain) is from a study of HIV-infected children after antiretroviral therapy interruption. The TCR library was built from RNA with a 3' RACE protocol and unique molecular identifiers. A single record per CDR3 protein comes from TCRdb applying MiXCR to the 3' RACE reads. There are 90,000 or so distinct CDR3 sequences in the sample; about 7.2% occur only once, and roughly 1.1% lies in the top ten. Treatment here: PENTA 11 planned treatment interruption arm or continuous ART arm. From thawed PBMCs, naive CD4+ CD45RA+ CD45RO- T cells were sorted. Germline trimming cut 7 bases from V and 6 bases from J; bases unmatched to any gene: 7. The CDR3 runs to 14 residues. Germline V gene sequence: CDR1 MDHEN, CDR2 SYDVKM. This clonotype was seen many times.

The sequenced sample was CD45RA+ CD4+ T cells from PBMCs, pooled from several time points, obtained from a donor given antiretroviral therapy, either interrupted or continuous. Subset given: naive CD4+ CD45RA+ CD45RO- T cells. The receptor comes from a pool of human donors with HIV. The rearrangement joins TRBV28 to TRBJ2-1, with 9 bases identical to TRBD1. The CDR3: CASTGDRAPNEQFF. CDR3 DNA sequence: TGTGCCAGCACCGGGGACAGGGCCCCCAATGAGCAGTTCTTC.